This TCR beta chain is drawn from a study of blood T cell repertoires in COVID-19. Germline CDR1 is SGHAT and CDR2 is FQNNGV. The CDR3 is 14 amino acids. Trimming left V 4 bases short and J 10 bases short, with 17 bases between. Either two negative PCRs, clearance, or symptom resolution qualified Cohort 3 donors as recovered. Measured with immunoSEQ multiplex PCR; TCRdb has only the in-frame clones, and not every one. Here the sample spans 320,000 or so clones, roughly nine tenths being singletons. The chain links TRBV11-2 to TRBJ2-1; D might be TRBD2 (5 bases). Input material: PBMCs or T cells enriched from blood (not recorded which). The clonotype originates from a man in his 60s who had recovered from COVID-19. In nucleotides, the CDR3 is TGTGCCAGCAGCTCACAAGCACCCGGGATCGAGCAGTTCTTC. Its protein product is CASSSQAPGIEQFF. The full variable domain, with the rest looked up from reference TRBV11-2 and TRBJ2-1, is EAGVAQSPRYKIIEKRQSVAFWCNPISGHATLYWYQQILGQGPKLLIQFQNNGVVDDSQLPKDRFSAERLKGVDSTLKIQPAKLEDSAVYLCASSSQAPGIEQFFGPGTRLTVL.